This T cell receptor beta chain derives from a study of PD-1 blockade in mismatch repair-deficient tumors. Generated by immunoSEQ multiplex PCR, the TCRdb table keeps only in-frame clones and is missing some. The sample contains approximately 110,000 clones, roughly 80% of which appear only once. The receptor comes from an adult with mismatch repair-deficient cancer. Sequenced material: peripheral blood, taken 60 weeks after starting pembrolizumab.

CDR3 sequence reads: CASSQSGLAGSYEQYF. CDR3 coding DNA: TGCGCCAGCAGCCAATCGGGACTAGCGGGTTCCTACGAGCAGTACTTC. V and J are TRBV4-1 and TRBJ2-7; 12 bases are a match to TRBD2. Germline CDR1 and CDR2: MGHRA and YSYEKL. The length of the CDR3 is 16 residues. V lost 2 bases and J lost 1; bases outside the gene matches: 3.